The 2 T cell receptor beta chains in this list originate from one sample, sequenced in a study of regulatory T cells in long-lasting Graves disease. Library construction for TCR beta used iRepertoire HTBI primers and Arm-PCR of CDR3 regions. In TCRdb, the multiplex PCR reads were re-called with MiXCR into one record per CDR3 protein. The sample holds 240,000 or so distinct CDR3 sequences, 20% to 25% seen once. Specified time point: newly diagnosed GD, antithyroid drugs for less than 3 months. RNA isolated from PBMCs was used to make the TCR library. The sample was peripheral blood mononuclear cells (PBMCs), taken at new diagnosis, from a patient treated with antithyroid drugs. These receptors originate from a female donor with Graves disease.

In this sample, this clonotype turned up many times. The chain carries TRBV20-1 and TRBJ1-4; D possibly corresponds to TRBD1 (6 bases). Germline V lookup: CDR1 DFQATT, CDR2 SNEGSKA (reference sequence). This CDR3 has 13 residues. The V end was cut by 4 bases, the J end by 1 base, with 7 bases between. CDR3 DNA sequence: TGCAGTGCTATACAGGGAACTAATGAAAAACTGTTTTTT. Translating gives CSAIQGTNEKLFF.

V usage is TRBV5-4 and J usage is TRBJ1-2, with D perhaps matching TRBD1 (5 bases). Trimming removed 2 bases from V and 3 bases from J, with 11 bases in between. This CDR3 region has 14 residues. CDR1 and CDR2 from the germline V gene are SGHNT and YYREEE (reference sequence). CDR3 region: CASSFTGRDYGYTF. The CDR3 bases are TGTGCCAGCAGCTTCACCGGCAGGGACTATGGCTACACCTTC.